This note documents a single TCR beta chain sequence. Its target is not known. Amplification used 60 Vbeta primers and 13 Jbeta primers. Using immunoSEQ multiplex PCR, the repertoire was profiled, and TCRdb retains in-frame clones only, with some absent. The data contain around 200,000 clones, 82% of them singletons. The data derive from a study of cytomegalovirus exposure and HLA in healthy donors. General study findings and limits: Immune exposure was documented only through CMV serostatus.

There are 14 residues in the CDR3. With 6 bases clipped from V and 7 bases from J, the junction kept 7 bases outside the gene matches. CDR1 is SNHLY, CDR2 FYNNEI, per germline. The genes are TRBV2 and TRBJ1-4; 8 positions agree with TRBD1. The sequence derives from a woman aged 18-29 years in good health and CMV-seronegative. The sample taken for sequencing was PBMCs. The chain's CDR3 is CASSDGQGREKLFF. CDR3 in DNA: TGTGCCAGCAGCGATGGACAGGGACGTGAAAAACTGTTTTTT.